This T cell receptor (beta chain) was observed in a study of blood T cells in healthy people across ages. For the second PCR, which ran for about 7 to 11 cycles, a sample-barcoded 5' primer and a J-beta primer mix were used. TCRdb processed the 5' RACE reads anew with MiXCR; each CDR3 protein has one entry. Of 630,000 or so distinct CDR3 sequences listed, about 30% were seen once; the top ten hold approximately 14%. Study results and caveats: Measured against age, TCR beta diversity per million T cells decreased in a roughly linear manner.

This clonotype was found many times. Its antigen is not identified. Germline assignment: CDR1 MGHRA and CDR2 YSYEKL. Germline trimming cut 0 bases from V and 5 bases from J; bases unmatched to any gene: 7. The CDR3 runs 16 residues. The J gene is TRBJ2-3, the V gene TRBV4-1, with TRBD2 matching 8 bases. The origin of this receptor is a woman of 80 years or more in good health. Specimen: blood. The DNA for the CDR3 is TGCGCCAGCAGCCAAGACGATAGCGGGGCTAGAGATACGCAGTATTTT. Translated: CASSQDDSGARDTQYF.